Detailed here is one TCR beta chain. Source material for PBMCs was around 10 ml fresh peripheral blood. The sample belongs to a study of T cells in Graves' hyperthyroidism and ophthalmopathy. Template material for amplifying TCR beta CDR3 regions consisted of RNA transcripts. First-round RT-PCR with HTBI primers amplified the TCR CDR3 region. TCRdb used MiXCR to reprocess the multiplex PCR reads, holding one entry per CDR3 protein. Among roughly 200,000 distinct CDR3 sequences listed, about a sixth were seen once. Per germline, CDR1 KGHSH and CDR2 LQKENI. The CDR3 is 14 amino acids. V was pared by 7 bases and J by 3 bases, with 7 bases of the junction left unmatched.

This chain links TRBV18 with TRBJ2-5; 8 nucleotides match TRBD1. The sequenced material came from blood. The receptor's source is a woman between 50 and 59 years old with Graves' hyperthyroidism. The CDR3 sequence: CASLPKTGEETQYF. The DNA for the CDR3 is TGTGCCAGCTTGCCCAAGACAGGGGAAGAGACCCAGTACTTC.